The clone carrying this T cell receptor beta chain was seen a few times. Time point described: persistent/refractory GD, antithyroid drugs over 5 years with positive TRAb. Making the TCR library involved RNA that had been extracted from PBMCs. This sample was included in a study of regulatory T cells in long-lasting Graves disease. Arm-PCR of CDR3 regions and iRepertoire HTBI primers were used to build TCR beta libraries. TCRdb reprocessed the multiplex PCR reads via MiXCR and lists one record per CDR3 protein. The sample lists fewer than 400,000 distinct CDR3 sequences, less than 20% occurring once. The sequencing here drew on peripheral blood mononuclear cells (PBMCs), taken when the disease was refractory, from a patient treated with antithyroid drugs. The sequence came from a female donor with Graves disease.

CDR3 bases: TGCGCCAGCAGCCAAGAGGGGGGCCGCTCTGAAGCTTTCTTT. It is translated as CASSQEGGRSEAFF. The genes are TRBV4-1 and TRBJ1-1, with D maybe TRBD1 (6 bases). CDR1 and CDR2 from the germline V gene are MGHRA and YSYEKL. This CDR3 is built from 14 residues. V shed 0 bases and J shed 6 bases, with 11 bases lying between them.